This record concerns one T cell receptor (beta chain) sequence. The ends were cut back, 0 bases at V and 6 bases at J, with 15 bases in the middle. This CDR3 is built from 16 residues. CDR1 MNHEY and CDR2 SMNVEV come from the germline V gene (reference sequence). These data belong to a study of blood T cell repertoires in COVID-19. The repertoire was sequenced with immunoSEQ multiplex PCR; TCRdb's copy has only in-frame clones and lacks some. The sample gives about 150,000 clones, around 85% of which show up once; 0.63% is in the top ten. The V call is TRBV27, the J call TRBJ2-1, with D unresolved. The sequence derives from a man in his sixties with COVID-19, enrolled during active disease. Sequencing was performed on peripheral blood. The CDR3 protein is CASSLSGIVGPNEQFF. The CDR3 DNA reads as TGTGCCAGCAGTTTATCGGGCATTGTTGGTCCCAATGAGCAGTTCTTC.